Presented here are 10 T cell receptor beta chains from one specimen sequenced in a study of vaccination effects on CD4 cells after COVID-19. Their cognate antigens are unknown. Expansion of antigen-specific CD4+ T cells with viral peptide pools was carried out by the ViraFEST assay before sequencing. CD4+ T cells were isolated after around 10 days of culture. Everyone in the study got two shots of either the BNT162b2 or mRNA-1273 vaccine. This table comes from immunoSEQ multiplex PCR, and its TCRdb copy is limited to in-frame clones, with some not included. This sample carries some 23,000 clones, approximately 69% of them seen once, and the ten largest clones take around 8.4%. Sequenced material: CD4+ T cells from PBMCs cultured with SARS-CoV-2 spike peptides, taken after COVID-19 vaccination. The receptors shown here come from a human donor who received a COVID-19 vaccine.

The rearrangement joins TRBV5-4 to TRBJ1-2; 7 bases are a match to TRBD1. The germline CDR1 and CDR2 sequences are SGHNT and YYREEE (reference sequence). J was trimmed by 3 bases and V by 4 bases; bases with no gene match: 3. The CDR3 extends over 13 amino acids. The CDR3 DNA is TGTGCCAGCAGCCTCGACAGGGACTATGGCTACACCTTC. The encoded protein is CASSLDRDYGYTF.

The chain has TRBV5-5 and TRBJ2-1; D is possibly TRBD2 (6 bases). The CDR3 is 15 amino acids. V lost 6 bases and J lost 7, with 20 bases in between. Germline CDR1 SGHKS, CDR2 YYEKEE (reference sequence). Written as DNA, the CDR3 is TGTGCCAGCACCGAAGCGGGCTCCCGTGTGAATGAGCAGTTCTTC. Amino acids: CASTEAGSRVNEQFF.

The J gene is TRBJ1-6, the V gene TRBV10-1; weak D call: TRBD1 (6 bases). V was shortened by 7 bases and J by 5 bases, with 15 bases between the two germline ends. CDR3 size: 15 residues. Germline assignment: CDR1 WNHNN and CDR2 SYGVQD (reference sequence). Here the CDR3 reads CASTRDTANNSPLHF. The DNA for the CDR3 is TGCGCCAGCACTCGGGACACCGCTAATAATTCACCCCTCCACTTT.

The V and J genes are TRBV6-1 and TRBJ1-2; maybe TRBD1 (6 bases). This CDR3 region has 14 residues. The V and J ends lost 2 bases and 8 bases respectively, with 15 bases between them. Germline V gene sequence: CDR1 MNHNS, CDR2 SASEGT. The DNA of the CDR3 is TGTGCCAGCAGTGAATTGTGGGGGGCACAGGGCTACACCTTC. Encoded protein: CASSELWGAQGYTF.

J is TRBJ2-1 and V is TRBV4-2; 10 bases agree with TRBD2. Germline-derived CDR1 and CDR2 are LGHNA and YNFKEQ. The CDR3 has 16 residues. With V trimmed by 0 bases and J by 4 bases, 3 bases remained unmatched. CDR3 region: CASSQEGTSAYNEQFF. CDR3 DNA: TGTGCCAGCAGCCAAGAAGGGACTAGCGCGTACAATGAGCAGTTCTTC.

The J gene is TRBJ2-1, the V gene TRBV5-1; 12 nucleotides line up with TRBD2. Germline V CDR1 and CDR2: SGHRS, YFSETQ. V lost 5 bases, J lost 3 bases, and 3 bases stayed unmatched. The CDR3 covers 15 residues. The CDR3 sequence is CASRSGLAGYNEQFF. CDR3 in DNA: TGCGCCAGCAGATCGGGACTAGCGGGCTACAATGAGCAGTTCTTC.

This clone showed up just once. DNA for the CDR3: TGTGCCAGCAGAAAAAAAGCGGGAGGGAGTGACGAGCAGTACTTC. Protein sequence: CASRKKAGGSDEQYF. This chain joins TRBV6-6 and TRBJ2-7, with 10 positions matching TRBD2. From germline, CDR1 is MNHNY and CDR2 SVGAGI (reference sequence). The junction had 10 bases not matched to a gene; V was cut back by 6 bases and J by 5 bases. The CDR3 contains 15 residues.

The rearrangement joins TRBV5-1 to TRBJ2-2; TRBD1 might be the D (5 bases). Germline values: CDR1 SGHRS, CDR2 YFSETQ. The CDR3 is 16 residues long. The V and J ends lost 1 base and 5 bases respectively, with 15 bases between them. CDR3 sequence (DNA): TGCGCCAGCAGCTTGTTTGGGGCAGAGACTACCGGGGAGCTGTTTTTT. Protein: CASSLFGAETTGELFF.

The CDR3 region has the DNA TGTGCCAGCAGCCAAGGCACGGGGAAAGCTTTCTTT. This encodes CASSQGTGKAFF. The rearrangement links TRBV11-2 to TRBJ1-1; D uncertain. V was trimmed by 5 bases and J by 9 bases, leaving 13 bases between them. Looked up from germline, CDR1 is SGHAT and CDR2 is FQNNGV. The CDR3 covers 12 residues. The complete variable domain, with remaining parts taken from reference TRBV11-2 and TRBJ1-1, reads EAGVAQSPRYKIIEKRQSVAFWCNPISGHATLYWYQQILGQGPKLLIQFQNNGVVDDSQLPKDRFSAERLKGVDSTLKIQPAKLEDSAVYLCASSQGTGKAFFGQGTRLTVV.

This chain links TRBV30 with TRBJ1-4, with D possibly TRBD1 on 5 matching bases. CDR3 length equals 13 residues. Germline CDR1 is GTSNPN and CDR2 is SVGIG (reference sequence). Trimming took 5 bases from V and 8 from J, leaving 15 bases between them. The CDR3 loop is CAWCGDGREKLFF. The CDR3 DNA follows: TGTGCCTGGTGTGGGGACGGACGCGAAAAACTGTTTTTT.